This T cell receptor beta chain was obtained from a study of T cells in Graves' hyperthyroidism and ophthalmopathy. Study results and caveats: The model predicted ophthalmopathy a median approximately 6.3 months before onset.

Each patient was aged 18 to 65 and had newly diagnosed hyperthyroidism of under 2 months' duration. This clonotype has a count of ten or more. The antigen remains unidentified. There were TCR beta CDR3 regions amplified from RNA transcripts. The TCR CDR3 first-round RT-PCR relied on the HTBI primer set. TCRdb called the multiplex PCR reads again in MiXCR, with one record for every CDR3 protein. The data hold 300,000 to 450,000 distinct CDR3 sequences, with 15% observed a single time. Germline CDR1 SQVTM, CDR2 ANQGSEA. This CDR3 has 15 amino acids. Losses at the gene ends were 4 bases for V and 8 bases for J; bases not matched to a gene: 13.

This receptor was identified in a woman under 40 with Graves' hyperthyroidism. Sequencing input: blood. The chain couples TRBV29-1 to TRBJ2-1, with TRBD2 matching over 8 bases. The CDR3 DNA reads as TGCAGCGTTGCTTTAGGGTTAGCGGGATCGTATGAGCAGTTCTTC. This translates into CSVALGLAGSYEQFF.